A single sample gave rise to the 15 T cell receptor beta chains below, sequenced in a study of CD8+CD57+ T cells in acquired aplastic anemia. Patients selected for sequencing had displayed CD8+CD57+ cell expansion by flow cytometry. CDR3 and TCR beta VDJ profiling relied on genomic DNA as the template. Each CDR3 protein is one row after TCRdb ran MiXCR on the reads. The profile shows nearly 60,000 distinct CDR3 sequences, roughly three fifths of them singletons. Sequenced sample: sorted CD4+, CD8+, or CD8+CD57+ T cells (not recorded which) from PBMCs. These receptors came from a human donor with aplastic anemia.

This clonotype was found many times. DNA for the CDR3: TGTGCCAGCAGTATTGGGGGACAGGATTACGAGCAGTACGTC. Translation: CASSIGGQDYEQYV. The chain couples TRBV13 to TRBJ2-7; 8 bases agree with TRBD1. The CDR3 totals 14 residues. The V gene's germline CDR1 is PRHDT and CDR2 FYEKMQ (reference sequence). V lost 6 bases and J lost 4; bases outside the gene matches: 8.

CDR3 sequence reads: CASSTAWGSGNTIYF. Written as DNA, the CDR3 is TGTGCCAGTAGTACGGCCTGGGGGAGTGGAAACACCATATATTTT. The chain has TRBV19 and TRBJ1-3, with TRBD1 as a possible D gene (5 bases). V was pared by 4 bases and J by 3 bases, with 13 bases between. The germline CDR1 and CDR2 sequences are LNHDA and SQIVND (reference sequence). CDR3 size: 15 residues. Full variable domain (remainder filled in from reference TRBV19 and TRBJ1-3): DGGITQSPKYLFRKEGQNVTLSCEQNLNHDAMYWYRQDPGQGLRLIYYSQIVNDFQKGDIAEGYSVSREKKESFPLTVTSAQKNPTAFYLCASSTAWGSGNTIYFGEGSWLTVV.

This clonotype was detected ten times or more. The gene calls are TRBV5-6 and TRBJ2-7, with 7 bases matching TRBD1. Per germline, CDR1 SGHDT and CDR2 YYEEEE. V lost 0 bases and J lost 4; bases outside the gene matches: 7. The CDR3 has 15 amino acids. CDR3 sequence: CASSLGQGVRYEQYV. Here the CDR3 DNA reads TGTGCCAGCAGCTTGGGACAGGGAGTCCGATACGAGCAGTACGTC.

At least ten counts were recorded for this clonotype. The CDR3 DNA reads TGTGCCAGCAGGCCGGAAGCCGGGGAGCTGTTTTTT. Amino acids: CASRPEAGELFF. The chain carries TRBV7-9 and TRBJ2-2; D is unclear. V was clipped by 6 bases and J by 6 bases, with 8 bases between them. This CDR3 has 12 amino acids. CDR1 and CDR2 (germline): SEHNR, FQNEAQ (reference sequence). The entire variable domain, with the rest obtained from reference TRBV7-9 and TRBJ2-2, is as follows: DTGVSQNPRHKITKRGQNVTFRCDPISEHNRLYWYRQTLGQGPEFLTYFQNEAQLEKSRLLSDRFSAERPKGSFSTLEIQRTEQGDSAMYLCASRPEAGELFFGEGSRLTVL.

Written as DNA, the CDR3 is TGTGCCAGCAGCTTAGCAGGAGGGACTCTCAATTACGAGCAGTACTTC. It translates to CASSLAGGTLNYEQYF. The chain carries TRBV7-8 and TRBJ2-7, with D possibly matching TRBD2 (6 bases). The CDR3 extends over 16 amino acids. Germline CDR1 is SGHVS and CDR2 is FQNEAQ. V was pared by 0 bases and J by 4 bases, with 16 bases between. Full variable domain (rest looked up from reference TRBV7-8 and TRBJ2-7): GAGVSQSPRYKVAKRGQDVALRCDPISGHVSLFWYQQALGQGPEFLTYFQNEAQLDKSGLPSDRFFAERPEGSVSTLKIQRTQQEDSAVYLCASSLAGGTLNYEQYFGPGTRLTVT.

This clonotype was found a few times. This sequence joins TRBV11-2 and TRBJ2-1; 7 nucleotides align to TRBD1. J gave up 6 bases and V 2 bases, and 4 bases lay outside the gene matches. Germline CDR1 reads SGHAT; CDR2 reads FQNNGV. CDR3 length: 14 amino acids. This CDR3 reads CASSLRQGRNEQFF. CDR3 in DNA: TGTGCCAGCAGCTTAAGACAGGGACGCAATGAGCAGTTCTTC.

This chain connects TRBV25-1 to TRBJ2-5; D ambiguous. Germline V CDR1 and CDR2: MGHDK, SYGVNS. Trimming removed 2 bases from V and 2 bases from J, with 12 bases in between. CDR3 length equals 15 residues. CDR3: CASSEVGRLQETQYF. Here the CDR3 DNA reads TGTGCCAGCAGTGAAGTGGGTCGGCTACAAGAGACCCAGTACTTC.

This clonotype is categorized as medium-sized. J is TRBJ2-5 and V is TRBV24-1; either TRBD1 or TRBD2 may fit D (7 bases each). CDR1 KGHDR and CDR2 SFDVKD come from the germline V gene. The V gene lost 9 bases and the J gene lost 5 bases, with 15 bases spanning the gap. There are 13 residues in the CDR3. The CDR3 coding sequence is TGTGCCACCTCCTCAGGGGGGGATGAGACCCAGTACTTC. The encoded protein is CATSSGGDETQYF.

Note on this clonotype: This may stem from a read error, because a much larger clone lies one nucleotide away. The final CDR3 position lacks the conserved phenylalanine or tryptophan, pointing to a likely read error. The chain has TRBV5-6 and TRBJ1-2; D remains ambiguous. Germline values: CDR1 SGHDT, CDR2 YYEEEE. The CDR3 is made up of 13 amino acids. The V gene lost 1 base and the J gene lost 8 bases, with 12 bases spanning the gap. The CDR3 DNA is TGTGCCAGCAGCTTGTGGGCGGATCGGGGCTACACCCTC. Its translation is CASSLWADRGYTL.

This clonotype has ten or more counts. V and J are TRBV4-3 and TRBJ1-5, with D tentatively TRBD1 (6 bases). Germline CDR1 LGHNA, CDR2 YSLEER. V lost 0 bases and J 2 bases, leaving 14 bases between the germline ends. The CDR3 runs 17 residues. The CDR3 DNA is TGCGCCAGCAGCCAAGAACCCTACGGGGGCGGCAATCAGCCCCAGCATTTT. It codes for CASSQEPYGGGNQPQHF.

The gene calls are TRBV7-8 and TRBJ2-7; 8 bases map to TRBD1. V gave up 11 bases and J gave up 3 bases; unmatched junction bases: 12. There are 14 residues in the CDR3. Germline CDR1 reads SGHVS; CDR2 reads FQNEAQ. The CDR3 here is CAWSTTGASYEQYF. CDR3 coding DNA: TGTGCCTGGAGTACGACAGGGGCCAGCTACGAGCAGTACTTC.

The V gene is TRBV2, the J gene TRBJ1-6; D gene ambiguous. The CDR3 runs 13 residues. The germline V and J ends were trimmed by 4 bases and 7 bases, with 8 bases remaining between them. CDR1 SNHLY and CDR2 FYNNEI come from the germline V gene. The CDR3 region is CASSVGPNSPLHF. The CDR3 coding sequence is TGTGCCAGCAGTGTAGGACCCAATTCACCCCTCCACTTT. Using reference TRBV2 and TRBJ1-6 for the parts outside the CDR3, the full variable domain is EPEVTQTPSHQVTQMGQEVILRCVPISNHLYFYWYRQILGQKVEFLVSFYNNEISEKSEIFDDQFSVERPDGSNFTLKIRSTKLEDSAMYFCASSVGPNSPLHFGNGTRLTVT.

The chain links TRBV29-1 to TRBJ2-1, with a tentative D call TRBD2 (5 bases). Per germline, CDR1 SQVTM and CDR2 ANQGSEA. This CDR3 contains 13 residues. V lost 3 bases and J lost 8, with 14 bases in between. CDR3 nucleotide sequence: TGCAGCGTTGACGGGGTATCCATTTATGAGCAGTTCTTC. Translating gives CSVDGVSIYEQFF.

The CDR3 coding sequence is TGTGCCAGCAGCCACGAACGCTATGGCTACACCTTC. Translation: CASSHERYGYTF. This chain links TRBV7-2 with TRBJ1-2; D gene ambiguous. This CDR3 region has 12 residues. Trimming shortened V by 5 bases and J by 4 bases, and 8 bases separated the two germline ends. Germline assignment: CDR1 SGHTA and CDR2 FQGNSA.

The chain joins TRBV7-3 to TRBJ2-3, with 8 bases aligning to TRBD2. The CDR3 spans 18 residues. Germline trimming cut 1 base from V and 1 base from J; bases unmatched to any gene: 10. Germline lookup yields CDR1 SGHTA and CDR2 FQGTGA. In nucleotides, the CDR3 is TGTGCCAGCAGCTTAAACGGGTTTAGCGGGGCGGGCACAGATACGCAGTATTTT. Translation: CASSLNGFSGAGTDTQYF.